The clone carrying this T cell receptor beta chain has only one observation. Its specificity is not known. Germline lookup yields CDR1 LGHNA and CDR2 YSLEER. Trimming cost V 0 bases and J 7 bases, with 13 bases left between them. This CDR3 has 16 amino acids. Drawing of peripheral blood yielded 7.5 to 10 milliliters from each donor. Every sample yielded at least 6.5 million isolated PBMCs. This entry is derived from a study of blood T cells in healthy people across ages. Using a J-beta primer mix together with a sample-barcoded 5' primer, a second PCR was run for 7 to 11 cycles. TCRdb reprocessed the 5' RACE reads via MiXCR and lists one record per CDR3 protein. The sample contains approximately 730,000 distinct CDR3 sequences, roughly 45% of which appear only once. Study conclusions and caveats: Greater diversity and more naive CD4+ cells were seen in long-lived donors than in aged donors.

The receptor's source is a woman in her fifties or sixties in good health. What was sequenced was blood. This chain links TRBV4-3 with TRBJ1-6; D is unresolved. The CDR3 reads CASSQDEAGGNSPLHF. CDR3 bases: TGCGCCAGCAGCCAAGATGAGGCGGGAGGCAATTCACCCCTCCACTTT.